Listed below are T cell receptor beta chains from one sample, sequenced in a study of blood T cell repertoires in COVID-19. The repertoire was sequenced with immunoSEQ multiplex PCR; TCRdb's copy has only in-frame clones and lacks some. The sample includes approximately 120,000 clones, around three quarters of them seen just once. The sample consisted of peripheral blood. Receptor source: a middle-aged man with active or convalescent COVID-19. The CDR3 runs from the conserved cysteine through the conserved F or W. The order of the fields is D gene, clone size, V gene, CDR3 protein. A D gene is named only where the DNA matches it firmly. The size entry is marked missing in some rows and otherwise reads once, few, many or a size class.

>TRBD2|NA|TRBV30
CAWNTGTSGGQTQYF
>TRBD2|once|TRBV27
CASSLGLAGMTYNEQFF
>NA|NA|TRBV23-1
CASSQSQAPNTGELFF
>NA|NA|TRBV4-3
CASSRVEGSRTPLHF
>TRBD1|NA|TRBV4-1
CASSQEARGRTEAFF
>NA|NA|TRBV6-5
CASSSGSQGSYEQYF
>NA|NA|TRBV5-1
CASSLGGPRGGNEQFF
>NA|NA|TRBV28
CASSQRVGNQPQHF
>NA|few|TRBV7-9
CASRERRAGNNEQFF
>NA|NA|TRBV6-6
CASSYSSAGLGGYTF
>TRBD1|NA|TRBV5-6
CASSHDRGLYGYTF
>TRBD1|once|TRBV19
CASSIVPGGTEAFF
>NA|once|TRBV5-4
CASSLDSLNYGYTF
>TRBD1|NA|TRBV4-2
CASRPTGRYEQYF
>TRBD1|NA|TRBV16
CASSQDRANTGELFF
>NA|NA|TRBV29-1
CSVRPAGGELFF
>TRBD2|once|TRBV9
CASSGRGLAGDGDTQYF
>TRBD1|NA|TRBV2
CASRLRQGLAYNEQFF
>NA|NA|TRBV6-5
CASSLTSGHNEQFF
>NA|once|TRBV18
CASSPGIYEKLFF
>TRBD1|NA|TRBV12-5
CASGWGTGHMNTEAFF
>NA|NA|TRBV15
CATSRPPGDLKTMNTEAFF
>NA|NA|TRBV19
CASSIGGMADTQYF
>TRBD2|NA|TRBV5-8
CASSLFRGSASGSGELFF
>NA|NA|TRBV6-5
CASSYSGRNTDTQYF
>NA|few|TRBV6-1
CASSESWLALHF
>NA|once|TRBV7-2
CASSLDSAFEAFF
>TRBD1|NA|TRBV5-1
CASSLPGDRGLEQYF
>TRBD1|NA|TRBV24-1
CATSAGGDEKLFF
>NA|NA|TRBV23-1
CASSQSSRGYGYTF
>TRBD2|NA|TRBV20-1
CSASASRGGTQETQYF
>NA|NA|TRBV14
CASSQVRVGEKLFF
>NA|NA|TRBV30
CAWSGEEHSGELFF
>TRBD2|NA|TRBV4-2
CASSQGLAGGPTDTQYF
>NA|NA|TRBV5-4
CASSVRGGGETQYF
>TRBD2|NA|TRBV11-2
CASSVRDSRGVAKNIQYF
>NA|NA|TRBV5-1
CASSTETGAGDEQYF
>NA|NA|TRBV9
CASSPHPGRDTQYF
>NA|few|TRBV7-2
CASIQPGRTNSPLHF
>TRBD2|NA|TRBV12-5
CASVLGGNTDTQYF
>NA|NA|TRBV19
CASSRAGQAPEAFF
>NA|once|TRBV20-1
CSALGANTQYF